The 18 T cell receptor beta chains below were found in one sample sequenced in a study of T cells in Graves' hyperthyroidism and ophthalmopathy. TCR beta CDR3 regions were amplified from RNA. HTBI primers drove first-round RT-PCR of the TCR CDR3. Via MiXCR, TCRdb re-called the multiplex PCR reads, giving one row per CDR3 protein. This table holds hundreds of thousands of distinct CDR3 sequences, 15% to 20% found once. Sequencing was done on a sample of blood. The source is a man aged 35 to 55 with Graves' ophthalmopathy.

In regard to this clonotype: Relative to the germline gene, one junction end is altered; a read error may explain this. The chain recombines TRBV18 with TRBJ2-2; D might be TRBD2 (6 bases). CDR3 size: 14 residues. CDR1 is KGHSH, CDR2 LQKENI, per germline. CDR3 amino acids: CASSPGLHTGGLFF. The CDR3, as DNA: TGTGCCAGCTCACCCGGACTGCACACCGGGGGGCTGTTTTTT.

V usage is TRBV19 and J usage is TRBJ2-2, with D possibly being TRBD1 or TRBD2 (5 bases each). This CDR3 spans 16 amino acids. The V end was cut by 6 bases, the J end by 3 bases, with 17 bases between. Per germline, CDR1 LNHDA and CDR2 SQIVND (reference sequence). The CDR3 reads CASSKLMGEYTGELFF. In DNA form, the CDR3 reads TGTGCCAGTAGCAAACTTATGGGGGAATACACCGGGGAGCTGTTTTTT. Variable domain in full (rest from reference TRBV19 and TRBJ2-2): DGGITQSPKYLFRKEGQNVTLSCEQNLNHDAMYWYRQDPGQGLRLIYYSQIVNDFQKGDIAEGYSVSREKKESFPLTVTSAQKNPTAFYLCASSKLMGEYTGELFFGEGSRLTVL.

This clonotype has a handful of counts. The chain recombines TRBV6-2 or TRBV6-3 with TRBJ2-3; TRBD1 is a possible D gene (6 bases). Trimming shortened V by 6 bases and J by 0 bases, and 10 bases separated the two germline ends. The CDR3 is 14 amino acids. Germline assignment: CDR1 MNHEY and CDR2 SVGEGT. The CDR3 reads CASSVGQSTDTQYF. The CDR3 region has the DNA TGTGCCAGCAGCGTAGGACAGAGCACAGATACGCAGTATTTT.

In its sample, this clonotype was seen a few times. Compared with germline, one end of the junction differs, possibly owing to a read error. The chain links TRBV7-7 to TRBJ2-5; 8 bases are a match to TRBD2. The germline V gene has CDR1 SSHAT and CDR2 FNYEAQ (reference sequence). The CDR3 runs to 14 residues. The CDR3 is CASSASSGSETQYF. The CDR3 DNA reads as TGTGCTAGCAGCGCCTCCAGCGGGAGTGAGACCCAGTACTTC.

This clonotype was observed a few times. This chain uses TRBV20-1 with TRBJ2-7; D not certain. This CDR3 has 15 residues. Deletions cut 6 bases from V and 3 bases from J, with 21 bases between. Germline CDR1 is DFQATT and CDR2 is SNEGSKA (reference sequence). CDR3 sequence: CSAEEVLSGLYEQYF. Here the CDR3 DNA reads TGCAGTGCGGAAGAGGTCCTGTCTGGGCTCTACGAGCAGTACTTC.

For this clonotype: The germline gene is not matched at one end of the junction; a read error may be the cause. The V gene is TRBV12-3 or TRBV12-4, the J gene TRBJ2-1; 11 nucleotides align to TRBD2. The CDR3 sequence is 18 residues long. CDR3 region: CASSLAGGKSSSYNEQFF. In DNA form, the CDR3 reads TGTGCCAGCAGTCTAGCGGGGGGCAAAAGCAGCTCCTACAATGAGCAGTTCTTC.

This chain joins TRBV20-1 and TRBJ2-1, with 12 nucleotides matching TRBD2. Germline CDR1 DFQATT, CDR2 SNEGSKA (reference sequence). This CDR3 has 15 amino acids. The V segment lost 1 base and the J segment 2 bases; nucleotides outside the gene matches: 0. CDR3 region: CSARGTSGAYNEQFF. CDR3 nucleotide sequence: TGCAGTGCTAGAGGGACTAGCGGGGCCTACAATGAGCAGTTCTTC.

Concerning this clonotype itself: A read error may be the cause here, since a much bigger clone is one base away. The J gene is TRBJ2-1, the V gene TRBV2; TRBD2 matches at 7 bases. Germline trimming cut 4 bases from V and 6 bases from J; bases unmatched to any gene: 3. Germline V lookup: CDR1 SNHLY, CDR2 FYNNEI. The CDR3 runs to 13 residues. In DNA form, the CDR3 reads TGTGCCAGCAGTGGGGACTACCGCAATGAGCAGTTCTTC. It codes for CASSGDYRNEQFF.

This clonotype was seen a few times. J is TRBJ2-5 and V is TRBV18, with TRBD1 matching 9 bases. CDR1 is KGHSH and CDR2 is LQKENI in the germline V gene. CDR3 length equals 17 residues. Germline trimming cut 5 bases from V and 4 bases from J; bases unmatched to any gene: 14. CDR3 coding DNA: TGTGCCAGCTCATCTCTTACCTGGGGACAGGGAGGAGAGACCCAGTACTTC. This gives the protein CASSSLTWGQGGETQYF.

This clonotype has a single count. This sequence joins TRBV20-1 and TRBJ2-3, with 14 bases matching TRBD2. CDR3 length: 15 amino acids. J gave up 5 bases and V 5 bases, and 6 bases lay outside the gene matches. CDR1 and CDR2 (germline): DFQATT, SNEGSKA (reference sequence). Here the CDR3 reads CSAAGTSGSLDTQYF. In DNA, the CDR3 is TGCAGTGCTGCCGGGACTAGCGGGAGTTTAGATACGCAGTATTTT.

The CDR3 here is CASSLLDSPRSGYTF. For the CDR3, the DNA is TGTGCCAGCAGCCTTCTGGACAGCCCTAGGTCTGGCTACACCTTC. The chain recombines TRBV3-1 with TRBJ1-2; D may be TRBD1 (6 bases). Germline V gene lookup returns CDR1 LGHDT and CDR2 YNNKEL (reference sequence). V lost 4 bases, J lost 7 bases, and 19 bases lay in between. The CDR3 length is 15 residues.

This clonotype was seen many times. The chain has TRBV6-1 and TRBJ2-5; D gene unclear. Germline CDR1 and CDR2: MNHNS and SASEGT. There are 14 residues in the CDR3. With 4 bases removed from V and 1 base from J, the gap between germline ends came to 10 bases. CDR3 nucleotides: TGTGCCAGCAGTGGTCACTTCAGCCAAGAGACCCAGTACTTC. Translating it yields CASSGHFSQETQYF.

V usage is TRBV29-1 and J usage is TRBJ1-2; D unresolved. Germline loops: CDR1 SQVTM, CDR2 ANQGSEA. The CDR3 totals 11 residues. V was cut by 1 base and J by 3 bases, with 3 bases left in between. The CDR3 coding sequence is TGCAGCGTTGAAGCAGACTATGGCTACACCTTC. Translating gives CSVEADYGYTF.

This clonotype was counted only a few times. The chain employs TRBV6-2 or TRBV6-3 and TRBJ2-5; 7 positions agree with TRBD2. Germline V gene lookup returns CDR1 MNHEY and CDR2 SVGEGT. V shed 5 bases and J 4 bases; nucleotides not matched to a gene: 7. The CDR3 has 14 residues. The chain's CDR3 is CASSALALGETQYF. In DNA, the CDR3 is TGTGCCAGCAGTGCACTAGCGTTGGGAGAGACCCAGTACTTC.

The V and J genes are TRBV5-1 and TRBJ1-4; D is perhaps TRBD1 (5 bases). Germline V gene sequence: CDR1 SGHRS, CDR2 YFSETQ. V lost 4 bases and J 8 bases, leaving 18 bases between the germline ends. The CDR3 consists of 15 residues. CDR3 region: CASSQNVGGAEKLFF. Written as DNA, the CDR3 is TGCGCCAGCAGCCAAAACGTTGGGGGAGCCGAAAAACTGTTTTTT.

This clonotype was seen more than once but under ten times. The V call is TRBV9, the J call TRBJ2-2, with TRBD2 matching over 7 bases. The CDR3 is 15 amino acids. Per the germline V gene, CDR1 is SGDLS and CDR2 is YYNGEE. With 3 bases clipped from V and 8 bases from J, the junction kept 10 bases outside the gene matches. The CDR3 protein is CASSAGTTPGGELFF. The CDR3 nucleotides are TGTGCCAGCAGCGCCGGGACTACCCCAGGAGGGGAGCTGTTTTTT.

V usage is TRBV9 and J usage is TRBJ2-1; the match to TRBD2 covers 11 bases. CDR3 length: 17 amino acids. Germline values: CDR1 SGDLS, CDR2 YYNGEE. V lost 1 base to trimming and J lost 2 bases; unmatched junction nucleotides: 5. The CDR3 DNA follows: TGTGCCAGCAGCGTAAACATAGCGGGAGGGCCCTACAATGAGCAGTTCTTC. Translation gives CASSVNIAGGPYNEQFF.

A few counts support this clonotype. The V and J genes are TRBV5-1 and TRBJ1-2; D is perhaps TRBD1 (5 bases). The V and J ends lost 0 bases and 8 bases respectively, with 11 bases between them. The CDR3 sequence is 13 residues long. Per germline, CDR1 SGHRS and CDR2 YFSETQ. The CDR3 coding sequence is TGCGCCAGCAGCTTGGGTTCGGGGGAAGGCTACACCTTC. It codes for CASSLGSGEGYTF.